The present TCR beta chain was sequenced within a study of blood T cell repertoires in COVID-19. The data were produced by immunoSEQ multiplex PCR, yet TCRdb's version contains in-frame clones alone and is incomplete. Here the sample spans some 300,000 clones, around 90% being singletons. Germline V gene lookup returns CDR1 MGHRA and CDR2 YSYEKL. The CDR3 runs 16 residues. V lost 4 bases and J lost 5, with 18 bases in between. The TCR originated in a man aged 18 to 29 with active or convalescent COVID-19. Sample: peripheral blood. The J gene is TRBJ1-5, the V gene TRBV4-1; possible D gene TRBD1, 6 bases. The CDR3 loop reads CASSPAMGSGDQPQHF. DNA for the CDR3: TGCGCCAGCAGCCCGGCCATGGGGTCAGGGGATCAGCCCCAGCATTTT.